This passage covers 5 T cell receptor beta chains from one sample sequenced in a study of shared clonotypes between healthy human individuals. Assay used: immunoSEQ multiplex PCR; TCRdb lists only in-frame clones, some missing. The sample consists of a few million clones, over 85% of them appearing once. The specimen sequenced was naive CD4+ T cells from PBMCs. The subset denotes: CD45RA+ positively selected. These TCRs come from a man between 18 and 29 years old in good health. Some clones in this sample may be carry-over from other donors' samples.

This chain connects TRBV29-1 to TRBJ1-2; the D gene is possibly TRBD1 (5 bases). Germline V CDR1 and CDR2: SQVTM, ANQGSEA. The CDR3 length is 13 residues. V lost 4 bases, J lost 3 bases, and 12 bases lay in between. CDR3 DNA sequence: TGCAGCGTTGGACAGATTCTACACTATGGCTACACCTTC. Residues: CSVGQILHYGYTF.

The genes are TRBV19 and TRBJ2-3, with 8 bases matching TRBD2. CDR3 length: 14 amino acids. Per germline, CDR1 LNHDA and CDR2 SQIVND (reference sequence). J was trimmed by 4 bases and V by 3 bases; bases with no gene match: 3. The CDR3 region has the DNA TGTGCCAGTAGTATGTCGCGGGAGGCAGATACGCAGTATTTT. The encoded protein is CASSMSREADTQYF.

V and J are TRBV7-2 and TRBJ2-2, with D possibly matching TRBD1 (6 bases). Trimming cost V 0 bases and J 7 bases, with 12 bases left between them. The germline CDR1 and CDR2 sequences are SGHTA and FQGNSA. This CDR3 is built from 15 residues. CDR3 sequence reads: CASSLAQGWNGELFF. CDR3 in DNA: TGTGCCAGCAGCTTAGCGCAGGGGTGGAACGGGGAGCTGTTTTTT. The full variable domain, in which reference TRBV7-2 and TRBJ2-2 provide the parts outside the CDR3, is GAGVSQSPSNKVTEKGKDVELRCDPISGHTALYWYRQSLGQGLEFLIYFQGNSAPDKSGLPSDRFSAERTGGSVSTLTIQRTQQEDSAVYLCASSLAQGWNGELFFGEGSRLTVL.

This chain joins TRBV7-3 and TRBJ2-1; TRBD2 matches at 7 bases. V lost 4 bases to trimming and J lost 6 bases; unmatched junction nucleotides: 3. Germline V CDR1 and CDR2: SGHTA, FQGTGA. The CDR3 is 13 residues long. CDR3 DNA sequence: TGTGCCAGCAGCTCAAGCGGGACCAATGAGCAGTTCTTC. Translation: CASSSSGTNEQFF.

This chain joins TRBV2 and TRBJ1-5; perhaps TRBD1 as D (6 bases). The CDR3 is 17 amino acids. V was pared by 2 bases and J by 7 bases, with 21 bases between. Germline CDR1 and CDR2: SNHLY and FYNNEI. CDR3 loop: CASSELGVGQSGQPQHF. The CDR3 DNA follows: TGTGCCAGCAGTGAATTAGGGGTAGGACAGAGCGGCCAGCCCCAGCATTTT.